This T cell receptor (beta chain) appears in the sequencing data of a study of T cells in Graves' hyperthyroidism and ophthalmopathy. Study-level findings and limits: Ophthalmopathy was told apart from stable hyperthyroidism by a 13 V-J model. Most thyroid clonotypes expanded above 0.001 were also detected in blood.

This clonotype was counted at least ten times. Antigen: not known. Amplification targeted TCR beta CDR3 regions from RNA transcripts. The TCR CDR3 first-round RT-PCR relied on the HTBI primer set. TCRdb used MiXCR to reprocess the multiplex PCR reads, holding one entry per CDR3 protein. Here the sample spans about 570,000 distinct CDR3 sequences, 12% to 15% being singletons. Newly diagnosed hyperthyroidism patients aged 18 to 65 years had disease lasting under 2 months. Exclusion followed for patients with uncontrolled infection, other autoimmune disease, pregnancy or lactation. The CDR3 length is 14 residues. Trimming took 5 bases from V and 4 from J, leaving 15 bases between them.

This receptor was taken from a woman between 35 and 50 years old with Graves' hyperthyroidism. Sequenced sample: blood. The rearrangement uses TRBV12-3 or TRBV12-4 and TRBJ2-7, with D uncertain. The CDR3 here is CASSHRTGGYEQYF. CDR3 bases: TGTGCCAGCAGTCATCGGACGGGCGGTTACGAGCAGTACTTC.